The entry that follows covers one TCR beta chain sequence. Its antigen is not identified. Each CD8+ T cell subset was sorted in triplicate, approximately 300,000 cells each. This CDR3 contains 12 residues. Germline V lookup: CDR1 SQVTM, CDR2 ANQGSEA. The sample belongs to a study of CXCR3-negative and CXCR3-positive naive CD8 T cells. Study results and caveats: The study found comparably high diversity in both naive subsets and much lower diversity in memory CD8+ cells. Naive cells positive for CXCR3 carried more hydrophobic TRB CDR3s than CXCR3-negative ones.

The method, 5' RACE with UMI labels, was used to prepare the TRB cDNA libraries. TCRdb re-called the 5' RACE reads and gives one entry per CDR3 protein, without DNA. Recorded for this sample: under 110,000 distinct CDR3 sequences. The sequenced sample consisted of naive CXCR3+ CD8+ T cells from blood. This sample's subset: CD45RO-CCR7+CD27+CD95- naive CD8+ T cells expressing CXCR3 (TNR3+). The receptor comes from a human donor in good health. Some clones in this sample may be carry-over from other donors' samples. This rearrangement joins TRBV29-1 to TRBJ2-7. The CDR3 region is CSARTEAYEQYF.